This TCR beta chain stems from a study of cytomegalovirus exposure and HLA in healthy donors. This clone appeared a few times. What it binds is unknown. Between the trimmed V and J ends, which lost 0 bases and 4 bases, there was a span of 15 bases. CDR3 length equals 16 residues. CDR1 and CDR2 (germline): KGHSH, LQKENI. General observations from the study: Across donors, sequencing depth was assumed by presence/absence analyses to be roughly uniform.

PCR amplification relied on 60 Vbeta primers (plus 13 Jbeta primers). This table comes from immunoSEQ multiplex PCR, and its TCRdb copy is limited to in-frame clones, with some not included. The sample contains 140,000 or so clones, roughly three quarters of which appear only once. The genes are TRBV18 and TRBJ1-1, with a tentative D call TRBD1 (5 bases). The clonotype was recovered from a woman aged 30 to 39 in good health and CMV-seronegative. The specimen was PBMCs. The CDR3 protein is CASSPPGQAGGTEAFF. The CDR3 nucleotides are TGTGCCAGCTCACCACCGGGGCAGGCCGGGGGCACTGAAGCTTTCTTT.